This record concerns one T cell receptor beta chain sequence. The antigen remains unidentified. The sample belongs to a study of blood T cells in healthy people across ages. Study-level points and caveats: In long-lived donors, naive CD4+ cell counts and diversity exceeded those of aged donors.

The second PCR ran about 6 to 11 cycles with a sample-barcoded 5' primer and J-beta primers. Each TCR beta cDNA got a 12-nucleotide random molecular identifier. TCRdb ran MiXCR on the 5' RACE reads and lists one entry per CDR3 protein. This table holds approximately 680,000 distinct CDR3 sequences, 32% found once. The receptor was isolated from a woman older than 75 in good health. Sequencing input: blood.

The CDR3 nucleotides are TGTGCCAGCAGCCATCTCACTCATCTCAGCGAGCAGTACTTC. Translation gives CASSHLTHLSEQYF. This rearrangement joins TRBV12-3 or TRBV12-4 to TRBJ2-4; D is unresolved. The last part of the DNA fits TRBJ2-7 better; the J call may be wrong. This CDR3 has 14 residues.